The 25 T cell receptor beta chains presented below share a single source sample, sequenced in a study of T cell repertoires and HLA-DP antigens. Clones were read by immunoSEQ multiplex PCR, and TCRdb kept only the in-frame ones, dropping some. This table holds tens of thousands of clones, around three quarters found once. Antigens for these TCRs are unknown. The material sequenced was CD4+ T cells from PBMCs. These TCRs come from a man aged 55 to 69 in good health and CMV-seronegative.

The rearrangement joins TRBV5-4 to TRBJ2-7; D possibly matches TRBD1 or TRBD2 (5 bases each). Per the germline V gene, CDR1 is SGHNT and CDR2 is YYREEE (reference sequence). The CDR3 runs to 15 residues. Trimming left V 4 bases short and J 6 bases short, with 20 bases between. CDR3 residues: CASSPPGRLPGEQYF. CDR3 in DNA: TGTGCCAGCAGCCCTCCGGGACGCCTCCCGGGCGAGCAGTACTTC.

This chain joins TRBV7-9 and TRBJ2-5, with TRBD2 identical over 8 bases. The CDR3 sequence is 15 residues long. V gave up 3 bases and J gave up 3 bases; unmatched junction bases: 6. Germline V gene sequence: CDR1 SEHNR, CDR2 FQNEAQ (reference sequence). Here the CDR3 DNA reads TGTGCCAGCAGCTTTCTTAGCGGGGTGGAAGAGACCCAGTACTTC. It codes for CASSFLSGVEETQYF.

The chain carries TRBV30 and TRBJ2-3; no clear D gene. V was clipped by 0 bases and J by 6 bases, with 4 bases between them. The CDR3 consists of 11 residues. Germline V gene sequence: CDR1 GTSNPN, CDR2 SVGIG (reference sequence). CDR3 residues: CAWSVQDTQYF. CDR3 nucleotides: TGTGCCTGGAGTGTACAGGATACGCAGTATTTT.

Ten or more counts support this clone. The CDR3: CAIRRDLLRDTNTEAFF. In nucleotides, the CDR3 is TGTGCCATCAGGCGCGACCTTCTCCGGGACACGAACACTGAAGCTTTCTTT. This rearrangement joins TRBV10-3 to TRBJ1-1, with a possible D match to TRBD1 (6 bases). Trimming stripped 6 bases from V and 1 base from J, with 21 bases between. The germline V gene has CDR1 ENHRY and CDR2 SYGVKD. The CDR3 loop spans 17 amino acids.

V and J are TRBV30 and TRBJ1-2, with a tentative D call TRBD1 (6 bases). Germline CDR1 GTSNPN, CDR2 SVGIG (reference sequence). Trimming left V 0 bases short and J 0 bases short, with 20 bases between. The CDR3 totals 18 residues. The CDR3 bases are TGTGCCTGGAGTGTCAACGGCCGAGGGGGAAGGGCTAACTATGGCTACACCTTC. It specifies CAWSVNGRGGRANYGYTF.

The chain has TRBV5-1 and TRBJ2-1; 9 positions match TRBD2. The CDR3 runs 15 residues. Unmatched junction bases numbered 8, after V lost 0 bases and J lost 10 bases. The germline CDR1 and CDR2 sequences are SGHRS and YFSETQ. The CDR3 region is CASSLVTSGWEEQFF. CDR3 in DNA: TGCGCCAGCAGCTTGGTGACTAGCGGTTGGGAAGAGCAGTTCTTC.

J is TRBJ1-2 and V is TRBV5-4, with unresolved D. The CDR3 length is 15 residues. Trimming left V 0 bases short and J 0 bases short, with 9 bases between. The germline CDR1 and CDR2 sequences are SGHNT and YYREEE (reference sequence). CDR3 in DNA: TGTGCCAGCAGCTTGGCCGGACGGGCTAACTATGGCTACACCTTC. It encodes CASSLAGRANYGYTF.

CDR3 sequence (DNA): TGTGCCAGTACCCCCGGGAAATATCAGCCCCAGCATTTT. Translation gives CASTPGKYQPQHF. The J gene is TRBJ1-5, the V gene TRBV19; no definite D call. CDR1 is LNHDA, CDR2 SQIVND, per germline (reference sequence). CDR3 length equals 13 residues. Trimming left V 7 bases short and J 5 bases short, with 12 bases between.

In its sample, this clone was seen a few times. This chain connects TRBV19 to TRBJ1-1; 8 bases agree with TRBD1. CDR1 is LNHDA, CDR2 SQIVND, per germline (reference sequence). This CDR3 has 12 residues. Trimming cost V 9 bases and J 4 bases; bases outside gene matches: 4. CDR3 bases: TGTGCCAGCAGGGGGCCAGTCACTGAAGCTTTCTTT. Protein product: CASRGPVTEAFF.

Here the CDR3 DNA reads TGTGCCAGCAGCTTATCCGGAGGTACAGGGGGATTAGCTAACTATGGCTACACCTTC. It codes for CASSLSGGTGGLANYGYTF. This sequence joins TRBV7-2 and TRBJ1-2; the match to TRBD1 covers 8 bases. Germline V gene data show CDR1 as SGHTA and CDR2 as FQGNSA. There are 19 residues in the CDR3. V lost 2 bases and J lost 0; bases outside the gene matches: 14.

A remark on this clone: One junction end does not reproduce the germline sequence, and a read error may be involved. The CDR3 loop is CASTLGVNSPLHF. CDR3 coding DNA: TGTGCCAGCACCTTAGGGGTAAATTCACCCCTCCACTTT. The chain links TRBV7-9 to TRBJ1-6, with D perhaps matching TRBD1 (5 bases). From germline, CDR1 is SEHNR and CDR2 FQNEAQ (reference sequence). The CDR3 sequence is 13 residues long. Filled out from reference TRBV7-9 and TRBJ1-6, the complete variable domain reads DTGVSQNPRHKITKRGQNVTFRCDPISEHNRLYWYRQTLGQGPEFLTYFQNEAQLEKSRLLSDRFSAERPKGSFSTLEIQRTEQGDSAMYLCASTLGVNSPLHFGNGTRLTVT.

This clone was recorded once. The V gene is TRBV4-1, the J gene TRBJ1-2; the match to TRBD1 covers 7 bases. After removal of 1 base from V and 2 bases from J, the junction contained 1 base not matched to a gene. Germline values: CDR1 MGHRA, CDR2 YSYEKL. This CDR3 is 14 amino acids long. CDR3 sequence reads: CASSQGGGNYGYTF. CDR3 nucleotide sequence: TGCGCCAGCAGCCAAGGAGGGGGCAACTATGGCTACACCTTC.

The chain links TRBV7-9 to TRBJ1-2; TRBD1 agrees at 7 bases. The CDR3 runs 17 residues. V lost 4 bases, J lost 5 bases, and 16 bases stayed unmatched. Germline V CDR1 and CDR2: SEHNR, FQNEAQ (reference sequence). The CDR3 loop is CASSSPRIAGQLYGYTF. The CDR3 DNA reads TGTGCCAGCAGCTCACCCCGAATCGCGGGACAGCTTTATGGCTACACCTTC. Together with reference TRBV7-9 and TRBJ1-2, the CDR3 gives the full variable domain: DTGVSQNPRHKITKRGQNVTFRCDPISEHNRLYWYRQTLGQGPEFLTYFQNEAQLEKSRLLSDRFSAERPKGSFSTLEIQRTEQGDSAMYLCASSSPRIAGQLYGYTFGSGTRLTVV.

This clone was counted a single time. The rearrangement links TRBV9 to TRBJ1-6; 11 positions match TRBD1. Germline-derived CDR1 and CDR2 are SGDLS and YYNGEE. V was clipped by 3 bases and J by 9 bases; unmatched bases: 5. This CDR3 is 15 amino acids long. The DNA for the CDR3 is TGTGCCAGCAGCGATGGACAGGGGGCGGTTTCACCCCTCCACTTT. Translation: CASSDGQGAVSPLHF.

Here the CDR3 reads CASSLAGTSGWQTQYF. The CDR3 coding sequence is TGTGCCAGCAGCTTGGCGGGGACTAGCGGGTGGCAGACCCAGTACTTC. V and J are TRBV5-4 and TRBJ2-5, with TRBD2 matching 12 bases. Germline values: CDR1 SGHNT, CDR2 YYREEE (reference sequence). Trimming took 0 bases from V and 6 from J; bases not matched to a gene: 6. This CDR3 is 16 amino acids long.

The rearrangement joins TRBV28 to TRBJ2-7; 11 nucleotides line up with TRBD2. After removal of 6 bases from V and 4 bases from J, the junction contained 8 bases not matched to a gene. Germline lookup yields CDR1 MDHEN and CDR2 SYDVKM. This CDR3 has 15 residues. DNA of the CDR3: TGTGCCAGCAGCTCCCTAGCGGGGGGAAGTTACGAGCAGTACTTC. Translation gives CASSSLAGGSYEQYF.

As DNA, the CDR3 is TGTGCCAGCAGCCAGGACAGTTCTAATGAAAAACTGTTTTTT. Translated: CASSQDSSNEKLFF. This chain uses TRBV7-9 with TRBJ1-4, with D perhaps TRBD1 (6 bases). Trimming took 5 bases from V and 3 from J, leaving 10 bases between them. The CDR3 extends over 14 amino acids. Per germline, CDR1 SEHNR and CDR2 FQNEAQ (reference sequence).

This chain uses TRBV2 with TRBJ2-5, with TRBD1 matching 12 bases. From germline, CDR1 is SNHLY and CDR2 FYNNEI. This CDR3 contains 16 residues. The junction had 6 bases not matched to a gene; V was cut back by 0 bases and J by 7 bases. CDR3 DNA sequence: TGTGCCAGCAGTGAAGCCGGGACAGGGGGCAGGGTGACCCAGTACTTC. It is translated as CASSEAGTGGRVTQYF.

The chain couples TRBV5-1 to TRBJ1-6; D gene uncertain. V was clipped by 0 bases and J by 9 bases, with 10 bases between them. There are 14 residues in the CDR3. CDR1 SGHRS and CDR2 YFSETQ come from the germline V gene. The CDR3 sequence: CASSLGMDGSPLHF. In DNA, the CDR3 is TGCGCCAGCAGCTTGGGCATGGATGGTTCACCCCTCCACTTT.

This clone was found a few times. CDR3 sequence (DNA): TGTGCCAGCAGCTTGATCAGGGAAGATACGCAGTATTTT. This translates into CASSLIREDTQYF. V is TRBV7-2 and J is TRBJ2-3, with D possibly TRBD1 on 5 matching bases. The CDR3 is 13 amino acids. Trimming took 3 bases from V and 5 from J, leaving 9 bases between them. Germline V lookup: CDR1 SGHTA, CDR2 FQGNSA.

This clone is a singleton in its sample. This chain uses TRBV5-1 with TRBJ2-2; D is undetermined. The germline gives CDR1 SGHRS, CDR2 YFSETQ. This CDR3 is built from 12 residues. V lost 1 base, J lost 5 bases, and 3 bases lay in between. CDR3 sequence: CASSLLTGELFF. The CDR3, as DNA: TGCGCCAGCAGCTTGTTGACCGGGGAGCTGTTTTTT. The entire variable domain, with the rest obtained from reference TRBV5-1 and TRBJ2-2, is as follows: KAGVTQTPRYLIKTRGQQVTLSCSPISGHRSVSWYQQTPGQGLQFLFEYFSETQRNKGNFPGRFSGRQFSNSRSEMNVSTLELGDSALYLCASSLLTGELFFGEGSRLTVL.

This chain links TRBV7-2 with TRBJ1-3, with D hard to call. Trimming shortened V by 1 base and J by 0 bases, and 7 bases separated the two germline ends. The CDR3 runs to 15 residues. Germline V gene lookup returns CDR1 SGHTA and CDR2 FQGNSA. The CDR3 here is CASSLDPVSGNTIYF. The CDR3 DNA reads TGTGCCAGCAGCTTAGATCCAGTCTCTGGAAACACCATATATTTT.

The rearrangement joins TRBV11-2 to TRBJ1-3; no clear D. This CDR3 is built from 16 residues. Per the germline V gene, CDR1 is SGHAT and CDR2 is FQNNGV. Trimming pared 4 bases from V and 0 bases from J, leaving 13 bases between. The CDR3, as DNA: TGTGCCAGCAGCTCGAGGCCCGGTTCCTCTGGAAACACCATATATTTT. Its protein product is CASSSRPGSSGNTIYF.

The chain couples TRBV7-2 to TRBJ1-6, with no clear D. The CDR3 covers 16 residues. With 5 bases removed from V and 2 bases from J, the gap between germline ends came to 13 bases. Germline CDR1 reads SGHTA; CDR2 reads FQGNSA. CDR3 region: CASSPQTGTYNSPLHF. The DNA for the CDR3 is TGTGCCAGCAGCCCCCAGACCGGGACCTATAATTCACCCCTCCACTTT.

V gene TRBV2 combines with J gene TRBJ2-7; D may be TRBD2 (5 bases). Germline V CDR1 and CDR2: SNHLY, FYNNEI. The CDR3 has 13 amino acids. Trimming took 8 bases from V and 2 from J, leaving 13 bases between them. The CDR3: CASQWFGTYEQYV. CDR3 DNA: TGTGCCAGCCAGTGGTTCGGGACCTACGAGCAGTACGTC.